Included here is one TCR beta chain sequence, with context. What it recognizes is unknown. The PCR employed 60 Vbeta primers together with 13 Jbeta primers. Using immunoSEQ multiplex PCR, the repertoire was profiled, and TCRdb retains in-frame clones only, with some absent. In the table there are 180,000 or so clones, 78% of which are singletons. These data originate in a study of cytomegalovirus exposure and HLA in healthy donors. The study's findings and limits: What a later analysis reportedly showed was that an Asian-associated ancestry cluster had fewer N-insertions than the roughly 670-donor mean. Analyses of presence/absence relied on an assumption of roughly uniform sequencing depth across donors.

What was sequenced was PBMCs. The TCR originated in a female donor in good health and CMV-seronegative.

CDR3 sequence reads: CAWSSGQVYGYTF. Here the CDR3 DNA reads TGTGCCTGGAGTTCCGGACAGGTCTATGGCTACACCTTC. The J gene is TRBJ1-2, the V gene TRBV30; 7 positions agree with TRBD1. Per germline, CDR1 GTSNPN and CDR2 SVGIG (reference sequence). The ends lost 2 bases at V and 4 bases at J; junction bases unmatched: 4. This CDR3 has 13 residues.